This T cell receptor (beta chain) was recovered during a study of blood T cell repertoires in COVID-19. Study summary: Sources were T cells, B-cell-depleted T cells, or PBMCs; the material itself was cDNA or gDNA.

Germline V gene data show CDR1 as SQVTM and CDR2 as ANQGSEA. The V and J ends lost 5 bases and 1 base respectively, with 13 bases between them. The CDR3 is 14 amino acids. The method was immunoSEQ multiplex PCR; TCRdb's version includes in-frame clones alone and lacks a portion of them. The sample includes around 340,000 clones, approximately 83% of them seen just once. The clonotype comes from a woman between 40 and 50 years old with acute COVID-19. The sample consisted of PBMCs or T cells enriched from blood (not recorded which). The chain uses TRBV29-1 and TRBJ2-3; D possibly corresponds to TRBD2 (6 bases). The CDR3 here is CSVTRWEGTDTQYF. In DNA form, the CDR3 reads TGCAGCGTTACGCGCTGGGAGGGCACAGATACGCAGTATTTT.